This T cell receptor (beta chain) was sequenced for a study of shared clonotypes between healthy human individuals. Broader study findings: All-four-donor shared clonotypes had higher generation probabilities than non-shared clonotypes did. Across subsets, estimated richness was generally greater for naive than for memory populations.

Naive CD8 cells lacked CD45RO and underwent positive selection for CCR7, leaving out terminally differentiated effector memory CD45RA+ cells. For this clone: Its antigen is not known.

This CDR3 has 17 amino acids. The ends were cut back, 8 bases at V and 5 bases at J, with 27 bases in the middle. Germline-derived CDR1 and CDR2 are SNHLY and FYNNEI. Genomic DNA of every subset was divided equally among multiple immunoSEQ plates. Sequenced by immunoSEQ multiplex PCR; TCRdb stores in-frame clones only, minus some. Here the sample spans about 2 million clones, about 95% being singletons. The V call is TRBV2, the J call TRBJ1-2; no firm D call. The sample comprised naive CD8+ T cells sorted from blood. This sequence originates from a man between 18 and 29 years old in good health. CDR3 nucleotides: TGTGCCAGCGGCGGGAGCGGGAAGGGTCTCGTCAGTTATGGCTACACCTTC. Protein: CASGGSGKGLVSYGYTF.